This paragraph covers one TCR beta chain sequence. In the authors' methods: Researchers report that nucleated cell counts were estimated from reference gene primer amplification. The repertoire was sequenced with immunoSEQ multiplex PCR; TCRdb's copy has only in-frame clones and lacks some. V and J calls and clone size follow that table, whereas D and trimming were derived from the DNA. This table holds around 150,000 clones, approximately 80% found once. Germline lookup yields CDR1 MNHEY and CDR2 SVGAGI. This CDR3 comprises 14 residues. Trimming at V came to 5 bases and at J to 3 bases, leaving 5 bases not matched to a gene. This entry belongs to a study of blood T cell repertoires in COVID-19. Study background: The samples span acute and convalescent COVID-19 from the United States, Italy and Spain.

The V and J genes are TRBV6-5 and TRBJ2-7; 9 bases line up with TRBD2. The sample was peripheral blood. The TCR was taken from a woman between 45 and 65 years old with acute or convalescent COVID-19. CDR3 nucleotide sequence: TGTGCCAGCAGTCATAGCGGGGGAGGCTACGAGCAGTACTTC. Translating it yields CASSHSGGGYEQYF.